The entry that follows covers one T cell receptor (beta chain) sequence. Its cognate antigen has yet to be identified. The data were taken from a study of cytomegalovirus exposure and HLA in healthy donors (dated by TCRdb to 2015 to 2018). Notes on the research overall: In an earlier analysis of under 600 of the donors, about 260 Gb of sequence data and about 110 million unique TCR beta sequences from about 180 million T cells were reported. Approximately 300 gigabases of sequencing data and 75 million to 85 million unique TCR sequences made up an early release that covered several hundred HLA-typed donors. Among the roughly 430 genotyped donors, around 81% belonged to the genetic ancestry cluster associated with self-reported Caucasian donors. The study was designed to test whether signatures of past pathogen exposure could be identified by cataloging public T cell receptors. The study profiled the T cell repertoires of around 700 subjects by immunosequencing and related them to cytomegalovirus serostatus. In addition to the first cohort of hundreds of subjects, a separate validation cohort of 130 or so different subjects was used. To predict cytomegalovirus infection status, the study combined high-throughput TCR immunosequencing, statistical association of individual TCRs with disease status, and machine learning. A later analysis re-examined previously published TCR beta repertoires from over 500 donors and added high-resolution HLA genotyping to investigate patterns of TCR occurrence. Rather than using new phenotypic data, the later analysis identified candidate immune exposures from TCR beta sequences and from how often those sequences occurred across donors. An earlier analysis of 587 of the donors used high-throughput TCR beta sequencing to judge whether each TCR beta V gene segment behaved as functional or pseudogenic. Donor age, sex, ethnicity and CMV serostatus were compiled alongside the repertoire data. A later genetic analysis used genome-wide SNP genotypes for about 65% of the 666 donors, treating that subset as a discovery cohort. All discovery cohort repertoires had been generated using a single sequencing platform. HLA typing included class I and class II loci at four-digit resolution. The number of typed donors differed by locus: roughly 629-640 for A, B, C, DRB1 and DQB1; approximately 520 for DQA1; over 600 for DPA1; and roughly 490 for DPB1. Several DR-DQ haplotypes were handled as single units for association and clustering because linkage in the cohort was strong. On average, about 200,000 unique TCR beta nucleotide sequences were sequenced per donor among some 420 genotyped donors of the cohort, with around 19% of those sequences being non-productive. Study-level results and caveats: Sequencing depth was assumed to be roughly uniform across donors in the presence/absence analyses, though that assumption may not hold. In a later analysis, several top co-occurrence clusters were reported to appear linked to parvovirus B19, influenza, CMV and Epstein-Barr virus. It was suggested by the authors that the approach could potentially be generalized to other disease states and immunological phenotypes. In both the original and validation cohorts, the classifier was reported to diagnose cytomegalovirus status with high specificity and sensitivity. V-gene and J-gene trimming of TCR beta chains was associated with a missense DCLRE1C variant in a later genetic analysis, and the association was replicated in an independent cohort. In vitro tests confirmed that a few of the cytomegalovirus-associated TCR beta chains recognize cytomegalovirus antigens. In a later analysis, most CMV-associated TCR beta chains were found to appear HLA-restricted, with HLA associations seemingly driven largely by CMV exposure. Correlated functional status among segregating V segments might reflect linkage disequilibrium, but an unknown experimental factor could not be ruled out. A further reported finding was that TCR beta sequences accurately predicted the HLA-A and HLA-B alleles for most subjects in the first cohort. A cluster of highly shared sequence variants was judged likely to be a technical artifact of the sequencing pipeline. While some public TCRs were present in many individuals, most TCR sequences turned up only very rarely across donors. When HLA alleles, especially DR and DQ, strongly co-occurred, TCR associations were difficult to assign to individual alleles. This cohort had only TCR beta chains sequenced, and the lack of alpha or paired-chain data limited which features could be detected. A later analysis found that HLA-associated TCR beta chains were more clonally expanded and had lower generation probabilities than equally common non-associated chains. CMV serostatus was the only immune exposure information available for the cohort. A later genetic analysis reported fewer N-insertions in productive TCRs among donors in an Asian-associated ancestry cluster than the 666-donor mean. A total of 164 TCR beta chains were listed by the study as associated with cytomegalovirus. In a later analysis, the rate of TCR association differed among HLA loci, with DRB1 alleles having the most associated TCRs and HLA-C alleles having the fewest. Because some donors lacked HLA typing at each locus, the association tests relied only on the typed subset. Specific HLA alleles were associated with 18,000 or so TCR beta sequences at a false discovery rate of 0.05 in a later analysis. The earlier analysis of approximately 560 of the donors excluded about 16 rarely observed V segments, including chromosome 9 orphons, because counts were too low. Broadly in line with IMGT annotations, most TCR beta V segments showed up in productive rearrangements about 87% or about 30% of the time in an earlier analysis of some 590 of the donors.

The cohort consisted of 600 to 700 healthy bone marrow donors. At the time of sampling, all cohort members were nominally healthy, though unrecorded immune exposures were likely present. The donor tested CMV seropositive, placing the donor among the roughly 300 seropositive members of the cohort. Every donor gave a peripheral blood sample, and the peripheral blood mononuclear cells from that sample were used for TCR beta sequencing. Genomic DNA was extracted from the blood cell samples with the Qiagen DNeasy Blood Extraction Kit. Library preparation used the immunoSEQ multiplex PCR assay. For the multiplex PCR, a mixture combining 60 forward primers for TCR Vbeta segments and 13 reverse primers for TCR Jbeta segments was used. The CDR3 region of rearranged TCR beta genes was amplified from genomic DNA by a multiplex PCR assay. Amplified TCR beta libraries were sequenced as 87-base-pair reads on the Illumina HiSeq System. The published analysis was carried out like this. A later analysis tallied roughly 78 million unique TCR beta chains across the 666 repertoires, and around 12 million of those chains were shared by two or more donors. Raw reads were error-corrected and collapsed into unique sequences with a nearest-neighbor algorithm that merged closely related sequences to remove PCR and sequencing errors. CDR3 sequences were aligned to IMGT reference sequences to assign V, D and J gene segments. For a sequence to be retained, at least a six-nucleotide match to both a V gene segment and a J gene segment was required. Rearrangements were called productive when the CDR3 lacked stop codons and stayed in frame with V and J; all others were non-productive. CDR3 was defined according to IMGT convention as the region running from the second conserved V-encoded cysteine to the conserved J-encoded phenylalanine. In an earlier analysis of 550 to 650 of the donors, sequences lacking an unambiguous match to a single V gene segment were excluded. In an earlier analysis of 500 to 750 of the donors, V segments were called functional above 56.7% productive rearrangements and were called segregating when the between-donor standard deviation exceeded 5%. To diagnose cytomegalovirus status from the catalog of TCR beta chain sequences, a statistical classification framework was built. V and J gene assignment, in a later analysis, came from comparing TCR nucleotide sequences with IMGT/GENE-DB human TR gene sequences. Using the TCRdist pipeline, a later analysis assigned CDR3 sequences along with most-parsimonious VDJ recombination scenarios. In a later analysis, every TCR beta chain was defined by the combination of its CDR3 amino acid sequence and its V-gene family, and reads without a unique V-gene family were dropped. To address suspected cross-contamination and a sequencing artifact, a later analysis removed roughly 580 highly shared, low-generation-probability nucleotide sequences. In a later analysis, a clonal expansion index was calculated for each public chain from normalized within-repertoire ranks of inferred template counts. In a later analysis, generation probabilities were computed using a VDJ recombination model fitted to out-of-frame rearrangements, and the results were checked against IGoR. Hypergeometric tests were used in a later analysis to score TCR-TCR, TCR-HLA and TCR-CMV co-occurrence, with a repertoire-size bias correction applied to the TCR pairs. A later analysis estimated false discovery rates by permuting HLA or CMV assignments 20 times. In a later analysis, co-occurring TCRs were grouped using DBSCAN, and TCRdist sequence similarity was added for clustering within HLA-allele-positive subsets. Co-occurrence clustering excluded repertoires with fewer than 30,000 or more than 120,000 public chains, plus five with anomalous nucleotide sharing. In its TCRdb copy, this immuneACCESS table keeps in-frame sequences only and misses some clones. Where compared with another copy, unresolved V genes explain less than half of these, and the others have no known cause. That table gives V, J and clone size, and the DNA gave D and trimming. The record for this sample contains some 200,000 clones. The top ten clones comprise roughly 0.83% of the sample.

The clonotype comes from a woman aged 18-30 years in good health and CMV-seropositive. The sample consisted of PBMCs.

The DNA reads as follows: TGTGCCTGGAGTTCGGAGACTAGCTGGGAGACCCAGTACTTC. This gives the protein CAWSSETSWETQYF. The V and J segments used are TRBV30 and TRBJ2-5; TRBD2 matches 7 bases in the middle. The CDR1 and CDR2 encoded by the germline V gene (reference sequence) are GTSNPN and SVGIG. The junction shows trimming of 2 bases on V and 5 bases on J, and the gene matches do not reach 8 bases of it. Counted from cysteine to phenylalanine, this CDR3 has 14 amino acids. Solely the CDR3 DNA is kept, with 42 bases framed from the first base.